The 31 T cell receptor beta chains reported below all come from one sample, sequenced in a study of identical twins. TCRdb fed the 5' RACE reads into MiXCR, producing one record per CDR3 protein. The sample yields approximately 600,000 distinct CDR3 sequences, under 8.5% seen once. The same data also went into a second study, on yellow fever vaccine responses in identical twins.

Sequencing input: PBMCs. All receptors come from a woman under 30 in good health.

In this sample, this clonotype turned up a few times. The rearrangement links TRBV6-1 to TRBJ2-3; 7 nucleotides line up with TRBD2. Germline V gene sequence: CDR1 MNHNS, CDR2 SASEGT. The CDR3 consists of 17 residues. J gave up 0 bases and V 2 bases, and 8 bases lay outside the gene matches. The CDR3 region is CASSESSGSGSTDTQYF. DNA of the CDR3: TGTGCCAGCAGTGAATCTAGCGGATCGGGCAGCACAGATACGCAGTATTTT.

In this sample, this clonotype turned up a few times. The chain employs TRBV9 and TRBJ2-3, with 12 bases lining up with TRBD2. Germline V gene data show CDR1 as SGDLS and CDR2 as YYNGEE. The junction had 5 bases not matched to a gene; V was cut back by 0 bases and J by 12 bases. The CDR3 length is 14 residues. CDR3 residues: CASSVGLAGVPQYF. The CDR3 nucleotides are TGTGCCAGCAGCGTAGGACTAGCGGGAGTCCCCCAGTATTTT.

This clonotype was picked up a small number of times. This chain connects TRBV5-1 to TRBJ1-3; perhaps TRBD1 as D (5 bases). This CDR3 has 15 residues. V was pared by 6 bases and J by 1 base, with 14 bases between. Per the germline V gene, CDR1 is SGHRS and CDR2 is YFSETQ. The CDR3 sequence is CASTLAGESGNTIYF. Written as DNA, the CDR3 is TGCGCCAGCACCCTAGCGGGGGAATCTGGAAACACCATATATTTT.

This clonotype showed up many times. The chain carries TRBV7-9 and TRBJ2-7; D not resolved. This CDR3 contains 14 residues. V was pared by 5 bases and J by 3 bases, with 14 bases between. CDR1 is SEHNR, CDR2 FQNEAQ, per germline (reference sequence). The CDR3 sequence: CASSPSGFNYEQYF. For the CDR3, the DNA is TGTGCCAGCAGCCCCTCCGGGTTTAACTACGAGCAGTACTTC.

In its sample, this clonotype was seen many times. The V call is TRBV6-1, the J call TRBJ2-7; 13 bases match TRBD2. V lost 0 bases, J lost 5 bases, and 7 bases stayed unmatched. The length of the CDR3 is 17 residues. CDR1 and CDR2 (germline): MNHNS, SASEGT. CDR3 in amino acids: CASSEAGLAGDIDEQYV. In DNA, the CDR3 is TGTGCCAGCAGTGAAGCAGGACTAGCGGGGGACATCGACGAGCAGTACGTC.

The chain has TRBV28 and TRBJ2-5, with D tentatively TRBD1 or TRBD2 (5 bases each). This CDR3 is 20 amino acids long. Germline CDR1 is MDHEN and CDR2 is SYDVKM. Trimming took 3 bases from V and 3 from J, leaving 29 bases between them. The CDR3 reads CASSFYPPASTAEGKETQYF. The CDR3 DNA sequence: TGTGCCAGCAGTTTTTATCCCCCCGCGTCGACAGCGGAAGGGAAAGAGACCCAGTACTTC.

V and J are TRBV27 and TRBJ1-1; tentative D call: TRBD1 (6 bases). The germline gives CDR1 MNHEY, CDR2 SMNVEV (reference sequence). Trimming took 3 bases from V and 7 from J, leaving 18 bases between them. This CDR3 comprises 15 residues. The CDR3 region is CASSFRAGAYREAFF. CDR3 nucleotide sequence: TGTGCCAGCAGTTTTAGGGCAGGGGCGTATCGTGAAGCTTTCTTT.

This chain joins TRBV4-1 and TRBJ2-1, with D hard to call. Between the trimmed V and J ends, which lost 3 bases and 0 bases, there was a span of 9 bases. Germline lookup yields CDR1 MGHRA and CDR2 YSYEKL. The CDR3 is 15 amino acids. The CDR3 is CASSHQDDSYNEQFF. CDR3 sequence (DNA): TGCGCCAGCAGCCATCAGGACGACTCCTACAATGAGCAGTTCTTC.

Points on this clonotype: With a much larger clone just one base away, this may be a read error. This chain links TRBV29-1 with TRBJ2-6, with D uncertain. This CDR3 contains 12 residues. Per the germline V gene, CDR1 is SQVTM and CDR2 is ANQGSEA. The V end was cut by 4 bases, the J end by 1 base, with 2 bases between. The DNA for the CDR3 is TGCAGCGTTGTGTCTGGGGCCAACGTCCTGACTTTC. This translates into CSVVSGANVLTF.

This chain joins TRBV19 and TRBJ1-2; 8 bases line up with TRBD1. Germline V gene sequence: CDR1 LNHDA, CDR2 SQIVND (reference sequence). V trimming: 7 bases; J trimming: 0 bases; junction bases outside the gene matches: 7. The CDR3 consists of 15 residues. The CDR3 loop is CASNPRQGSNYGYTF. CDR3 coding DNA: TGTGCCAGTAACCCCAGACAGGGGTCTAACTATGGCTACACCTTC.

This rearrangement joins TRBV7-9 to TRBJ2-3, with D perhaps TRBD1 (5 bases). The CDR3 length is 15 residues. Germline assignment: CDR1 SEHNR and CDR2 FQNEAQ (reference sequence). The V end was cut by 0 bases, the J end by 0 bases, with 7 bases between. In DNA, the CDR3 is TGTGCCAGCAGCTTAGCCAGGGCAAGCACAGATACGCAGTATTTT. Translated, it gives CASSLARASTDTQYF.

The chain is built from TRBV2 and TRBJ2-1, with D maybe TRBD2 (5 bases). CDR3 length: 12 amino acids. Per germline, CDR1 SNHLY and CDR2 FYNNEI. V lost 6 bases, J lost 6 bases, and 9 bases lay in between. DNA for the CDR3: TGTGCCAGCAGCGGCGGGTCCAATGAGCAGTTCTTC. Protein sequence: CASSGGSNEQFF. Combining the CDR3 with reference TRBV2 and TRBJ2-1 gives the whole variable domain EPEVTQTPSHQVTQMGQEVILRCVPISNHLYFYWYRQILGQKVEFLVSFYNNEISEKSEIFDDQFSVERPDGSNFTLKIRSTKLEDSAMYFCASSGGSNEQFFGPGTRLTVL.

This clonotype was recorded many times. The chain carries TRBV12-3 or TRBV12-4 and TRBJ1-2; 11 positions agree with TRBD1. CDR3 length: 15 residues. V was pared by 3 bases and J by 7 bases, with 7 bases of the junction left unmatched. CDR3 region: CASSFPGQGVSGYTF. CDR3 DNA sequence: TGTGCCAGCAGTTTCCCGGGACAGGGGGTTTCTGGCTACACCTTC.

This clonotype was counted many times. The chain is built from TRBV5-1 and TRBJ2-6; D perhaps matches TRBD1 (6 bases). Trimming shortened V by 0 bases and J by 3 bases, and 16 bases separated the two germline ends. This CDR3 comprises 18 residues. The germline V gene has CDR1 SGHRS and CDR2 YFSETQ. CDR3 DNA sequence: TGCGCCAGCAGCTTGGAGCAGTGGACAGTTAGTGGGGCCAACGTCCTGACTTTC. It codes for CASSLEQWTVSGANVLTF.

This clonotype has at least ten counts. The chain carries TRBV7-8 and TRBJ2-3, with a tentative D call TRBD1 (6 bases). CDR3 length equals 16 residues. V was trimmed by 7 bases and J by 1 base, leaving 18 bases between them. Per the germline V gene, CDR1 is SGHVS and CDR2 is FQNEAQ. The chain's CDR3 is CASITQGRAGTDTQYF. In nucleotides, the CDR3 is TGTGCCAGCATCACCCAGGGGCGGGCCGGCACAGATACGCAGTATTTT. Supplemented by reference TRBV7-8 and TRBJ2-3, the full variable domain reads GAGVSQSPRYKVAKRGQDVALRCDPISGHVSLFWYQQALGQGPEFLTYFQNEAQLDKSGLPSDRFFAERPEGSVSTLKIQRTQQEDSAVYLCASITQGRAGTDTQYFGPGTRLTVL.

In its sample, this clonotype was seen a few times. CDR3 nucleotides: TGTGCCAGCAGTGAGGACTCTACGCAGTATTTT. This codes for CASSEDSTQYF. The chain employs TRBV6-6 and TRBJ2-3; D is perhaps TRBD2 (5 bases). V lost 5 bases, J lost 8 bases, and 8 bases lay in between. This CDR3 has 11 amino acids. CDR1 is MNHNY, CDR2 SVGAGI, per germline (reference sequence).

This clonotype was picked up a small number of times. The V gene is TRBV2, the J gene TRBJ2-5; no reliable D call. Deletions cut 7 bases from V and 5 bases from J, with 5 bases between. This CDR3 spans 10 amino acids. Germline V CDR1 and CDR2: SNHLY, FYNNEI. The chain's CDR3 is CASNGETQYF. CDR3 DNA sequence: TGTGCCAGCAATGGGGAGACCCAGTACTTC.

The chain is built from TRBV27 and TRBJ1-4; maybe TRBD1 (5 bases). This CDR3 is built from 14 residues. V was shortened by 4 bases and J by 10 bases, with 16 bases between the two germline ends. Germline V gene sequence: CDR1 MNHEY, CDR2 SMNVEV (reference sequence). CDR3 DNA sequence: TGTGCCAGCAGTTCCCACCCTTCGGGACGAAAACTGTTTTTT. Its translation is CASSSHPSGRKLFF.

The table lists this clonotype with a few counts. The rearrangement uses TRBV6-5 and TRBJ2-3; unclear D gene. Germline values: CDR1 MNHEY, CDR2 SVGAGI. The CDR3 is 15 amino acids. V lost 5 bases and J 5 bases, leaving 17 bases between the germline ends. The CDR3 nucleotides are TGTGCCAGCAGTATAGTCGGTGTGAAGATAGATACGCAGTATTTT. The encoded protein is CASSIVGVKIDTQYF.

This clonotype was recorded at least ten times. This rearrangement joins TRBV7-8 to TRBJ1-1; D remains unclear. V was shortened by 5 bases and J by 11 bases, with 21 bases between the two germline ends. The germline V gene has CDR1 SGHVS and CDR2 FQNEAQ. The length of the CDR3 is 14 residues. CDR3 DNA sequence: TGTGCCAGCAGCCCCTCCTATGCTCCTGATCGGGCTTTCTTT. Translating gives CASSPSYAPDRAFF.

V gene TRBV6-2 or TRBV6-3 combines with J gene TRBJ2-7, with TRBD1 matching 7 bases. Unmatched junction bases numbered 8, after V lost 2 bases and J lost 7 bases. This CDR3 region has 14 residues. CDR1 is MNHEY and CDR2 is SVGEGT in the germline V gene. CDR3: CASSYQGVGWEQYV. CDR3 DNA sequence: TGTGCCAGCAGTTACCAGGGGGTTGGTTGGGAGCAGTACGTC.

The rearrangement links TRBV5-1 to TRBJ2-2; D is possibly TRBD2 (6 bases). V was shortened by 0 bases and J by 1 base, with 10 bases between the two germline ends. Germline V gene lookup returns CDR1 SGHRS and CDR2 YFSETQ. This CDR3 contains 16 residues. Here the CDR3 DNA reads TGCGCCAGCAGCTTGGCCGGGGGAGTGAACACCGGGGAGCTGTTTTTT. Amino acids: CASSLAGGVNTGELFF.

V is TRBV7-8 and J is TRBJ1-1; D might be TRBD1 (5 bases). The V end lost 1 base, the J end lost 1 base, and 16 bases lay between the germline ends. Germline V lookup: CDR1 SGHVS, CDR2 FQNEAQ. This CDR3 is built from 17 residues. CDR3 in amino acids: CASSLVAMTAGNTEAFF. DNA of the CDR3: TGTGCCAGCAGCTTAGTCGCCATGACAGCGGGGAACACTGAAGCTTTCTTT. Variable domain in full (rest from reference TRBV7-8 and TRBJ1-1): GAGVSQSPRYKVAKRGQDVALRCDPISGHVSLFWYQQALGQGPEFLTYFQNEAQLDKSGLPSDRFFAERPEGSVSTLKIQRTQQEDSAVYLCASSLVAMTAGNTEAFFGQGTRLTVV.

The sample holds many counts of this clonotype. The chain recombines TRBV11-2 with TRBJ2-4; no reliable D call. The CDR3 extends over 16 amino acids. CDR1 SGHAT and CDR2 FQNNGV come from the germline V gene. The ends were cut back, 1 base at V and 2 bases at J, with 12 bases in the middle. CDR3 region: CASSLVWNVPKNIQYF. The CDR3 DNA reads TGTGCCAGCAGCTTAGTCTGGAACGTGCCCAAAAACATTCAGTACTTC.

This clonotype appeared many times. The rearrangement uses TRBV6-1 and TRBJ1-1; D not resolved. The CDR3 totals 14 residues. V was cut by 6 bases and J by 2 bases, with 13 bases left in between. Germline CDR1 MNHNS, CDR2 SASEGT. CDR3 DNA: TGTGCCAGCAGGGGCCTCACCCCCAACACTGAAGCTTTCTTT. The encoded protein is CASRGLTPNTEAFF.

This clonotype was counted ten times or more. The V gene is TRBV12-3 or TRBV12-4, the J gene TRBJ2-2, with 15 bases lining up with TRBD2. The CDR3 contains 17 residues. Trimming at V came to 5 bases and at J to 6 bases, leaving 7 bases not matched to a gene. This chain's CDR3 is CASSVGLAGGWAGELFF. The CDR3 nucleotides read TGTGCCAGCAGTGTGGGACTAGCGGGAGGATGGGCCGGGGAGCTGTTTTTT.

The V call is TRBV5-1, the J call TRBJ2-7; D is tentatively TRBD1 or TRBD2 (5 bases each). The length of the CDR3 is 15 residues. The germline CDR1 and CDR2 sequences are SGHRS and YFSETQ. V was shortened by 2 bases and J by 0 bases, with 12 bases between the two germline ends. CDR3 sequence (DNA): TGCGCCAGCAGCTTTCAAGGGGAGAGCTCCTACGAGCAGTACTTC. Protein: CASSFQGESSYEQYF.

Only a few counts were recorded for this clonotype. The rearrangement links TRBV20-1 to TRBJ2-1; the match to TRBD2 covers 8 bases. The CDR3 runs to 13 residues. V shed 5 bases, J shed 7 bases, and the junction held 7 bases outside the gene matches. The germline CDR1 and CDR2 sequences are DFQATT and SNEGSKA (reference sequence). The CDR3, as DNA: TGCAGTGCTGACCCGGGACTAGGGAATGAGCAGTTCTTC. Protein product: CSADPGLGNEQFF.

This clonotype was picked up a small number of times. This chain connects TRBV6-5 to TRBJ2-2; the D is unclear. Germline V gives CDR1 MNHEY, CDR2 SVGAGI. The V end was cut by 2 bases, the J end by 5 bases, with 3 bases between. The length of the CDR3 is 12 residues. CDR3 protein: CASSYQTGELFF. CDR3 nucleotide sequence: TGTGCCAGCAGTTACCAAACCGGGGAGCTGTTTTTT.

This clonotype was observed a handful of times. At one boundary the junction diverges from the germline segment, which might be a read error. This chain joins TRBV12-3 or TRBV12-4 and TRBJ2-3; 11 nucleotides line up with TRBD2. The CDR3 loop spans 15 amino acids. The DNA for the CDR3 is TGTGCCAGCAGCTTAGCGGGAGGGGCGGCAGATACGCAGTATTTT. Translating gives CASSLAGGAADTQYF.

This clonotype was counted ten times or more. The chain joins TRBV12-3 or TRBV12-4 to TRBJ1-6, with D maybe TRBD1 (5 bases). V was trimmed by 3 bases and J by 9 bases, leaving 15 bases between them. The CDR3 length is 15 residues. CDR3 sequence reads: CASSFGAGPVSPLHF. The CDR3 region has the DNA TGTGCCAGCAGTTTTGGGGCCGGCCCCGTTTCACCCCTCCACTTT.